This entry features one TCR beta chain sequence. CDR3 length: 13 residues. Trimming shortened V by 3 bases and J by 9 bases, and 13 bases separated the two germline ends. Germline lookup yields CDR1 SGDLS and CDR2 YYNGEE. The sample belongs to a study of OX40 agonist ivuxolimab in advanced cancers. Study-wide background: Patients received the agonistic anti-OX40 (CD134) antibody ivuxolimab.

The protocol was immunoSEQ multiplex PCR, while the TCRdb copy is restricted to in-frame clones and leaves out a portion. The sample lists 80,000 to 100,000 clones, about 92% occurring once. The TCR originated in an adult with an advanced solid tumor such as melanoma, head and neck, liver or kidney cancer. This specimen consisted of CD4+ or CD8+ T cells sorted from blood, obtained in a trial of the OX40 agonist ivuxolimab. The chain is built from TRBV9 and TRBJ1-5, with D hard to call. DNA for the CDR3: TGTGCCAGCAGCGCCCGTCCCGTAGGGCCCCAGCATTTT. Translation gives CASSARPVGPQHF.